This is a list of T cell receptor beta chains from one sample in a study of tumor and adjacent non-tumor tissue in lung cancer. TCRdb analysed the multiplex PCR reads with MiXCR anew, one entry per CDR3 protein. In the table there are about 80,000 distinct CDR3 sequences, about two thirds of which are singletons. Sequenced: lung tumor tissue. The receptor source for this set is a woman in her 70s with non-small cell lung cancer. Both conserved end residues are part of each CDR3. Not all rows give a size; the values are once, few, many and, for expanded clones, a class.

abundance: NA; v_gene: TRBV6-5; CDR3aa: CASRWDISGANILTF
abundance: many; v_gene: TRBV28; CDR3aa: CASSFYRDNEQFF
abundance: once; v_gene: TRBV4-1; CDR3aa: CASSQDCGCEGAFF
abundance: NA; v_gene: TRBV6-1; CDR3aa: CARSEIDTYNEQFF
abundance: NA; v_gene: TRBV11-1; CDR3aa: CASSQDLRDWGTYEQYF
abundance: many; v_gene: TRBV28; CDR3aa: CASSLTSGRALGVYEQFF
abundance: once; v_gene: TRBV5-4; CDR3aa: CTGSTSLAPETQYF
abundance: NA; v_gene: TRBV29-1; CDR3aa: CSVVPQGHSNQPQHF
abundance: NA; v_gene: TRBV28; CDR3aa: CASSFGLTYEEYF
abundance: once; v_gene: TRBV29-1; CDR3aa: CSVLWRANGNTIYF
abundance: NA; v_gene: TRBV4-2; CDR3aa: CASSQDLQRGDQPQHF
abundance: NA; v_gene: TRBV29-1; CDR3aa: CSIEDHDSQGDEQYF
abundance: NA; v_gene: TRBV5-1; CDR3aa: CASSLDGLAKAEKFF
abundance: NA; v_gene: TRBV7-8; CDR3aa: CASSLGGQGSYDEQFF
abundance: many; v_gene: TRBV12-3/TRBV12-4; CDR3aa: CASREGAGGGSTGELFF
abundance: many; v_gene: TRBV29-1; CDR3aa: CSVLKMTGANYEQYF
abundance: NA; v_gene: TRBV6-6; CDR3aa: CAATGQGDVGNTETFF
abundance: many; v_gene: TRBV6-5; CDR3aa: CASSYIGGQGPNLPSYNEQFF
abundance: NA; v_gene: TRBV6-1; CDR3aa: CASRPRDNYLYTF
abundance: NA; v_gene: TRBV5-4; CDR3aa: CAISLGGPGVADYAF
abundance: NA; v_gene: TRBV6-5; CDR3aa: CASSYQEGNGRTDTQYF
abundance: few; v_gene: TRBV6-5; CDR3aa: CASCFPSGWETQYF
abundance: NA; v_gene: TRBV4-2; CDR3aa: CTSSQGGTSSMETQYF
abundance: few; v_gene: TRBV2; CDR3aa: CASNAGSGTDTQYF
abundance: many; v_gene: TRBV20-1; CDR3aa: CSARDQGVGNSPLHF
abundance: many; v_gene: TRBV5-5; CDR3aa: CASSLAVPVMKSYGYTF
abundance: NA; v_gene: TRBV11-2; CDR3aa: CARSLWRQETQYF
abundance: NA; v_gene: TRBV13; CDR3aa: CANSLSTYEQYF
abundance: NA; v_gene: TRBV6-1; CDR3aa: CASSKQGALNTGELLF
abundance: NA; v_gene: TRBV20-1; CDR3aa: CSASALPITDTQYF
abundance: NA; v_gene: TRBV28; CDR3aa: CASRAGPANERLFF
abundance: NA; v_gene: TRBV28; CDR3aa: CASCFGGEDQKTQYF
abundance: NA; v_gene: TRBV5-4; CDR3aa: CAGSHSRDRGLEQYF
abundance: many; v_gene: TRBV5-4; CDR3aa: CASSLDDNEQFF
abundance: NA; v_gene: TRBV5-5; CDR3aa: CACSLGLWNSYEQYF
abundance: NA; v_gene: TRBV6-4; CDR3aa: CASSHRPMTGGTGELFF
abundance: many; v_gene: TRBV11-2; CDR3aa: CASSFQPLGYTF
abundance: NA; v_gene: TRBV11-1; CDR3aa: CASIGDRRAEAFF
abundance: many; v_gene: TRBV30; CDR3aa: CAWSVQGGLGEKLFF
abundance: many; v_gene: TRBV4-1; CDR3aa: CASSQRPGQPTPNEQFF
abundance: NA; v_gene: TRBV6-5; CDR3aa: CASSSGVHRQDAQYF
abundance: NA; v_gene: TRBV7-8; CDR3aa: CASSHRDRDEQFF
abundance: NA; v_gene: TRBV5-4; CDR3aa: CASSLGGPGVAYYTF
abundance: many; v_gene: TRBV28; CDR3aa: CASSGSGTGGYGYTF
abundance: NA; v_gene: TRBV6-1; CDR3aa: CACLGPLNNEQLF
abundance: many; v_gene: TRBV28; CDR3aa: CASSLGEDRVGNQPQHF
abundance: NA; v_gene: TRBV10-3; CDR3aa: CAIRTGTENIQFF
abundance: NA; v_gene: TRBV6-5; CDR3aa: CASSYTRRLNTGALFF
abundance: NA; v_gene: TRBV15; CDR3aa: CATSRELVSYNEQFF
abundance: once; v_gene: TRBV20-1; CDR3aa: CSARAGGRVSNEQFF